The 9 T cell receptor beta chains below all came from one sample that was sequenced in a study of blood T cell repertoires in COVID-19. The repertoire was sequenced with immunoSEQ multiplex PCR; TCRdb's copy has only in-frame clones and lacks some. The sample shows 250,000 to 300,000 clones, over 75% of them seen only once. The sequencing input was peripheral blood. These TCRs come from a woman aged 70 to 79 with acute or convalescent COVID-19.

This sequence joins TRBV2 and TRBJ2-7; no reliable D call. Germline V gene lookup returns CDR1 SNHLY and CDR2 FYNNEI. This CDR3 is 13 amino acids long. V lost 2 bases and J lost 6, with 11 bases in between. Written as DNA, the CDR3 is TGTGCCAGCAGTGAAAGTGCGTCGGGCGAGCAGTACTTC. Translating it yields CASSESASGEQYF.

The chain couples TRBV18 to TRBJ1-2; D unresolved. The germline V gene encodes CDR1 KGHSH and CDR2 LQKENI. This CDR3 has 17 amino acids. V lost 3 bases to trimming and J lost 1 base, with 18 bases between them. CDR3 DNA: TGTGCCAGCTCACCCCCCCCGTCAGGCACTCTTAACTATGGCTACACCTTC. It codes for CASSPPPSGTLNYGYTF.

The chain employs TRBV18 and TRBJ2-3, with 11 positions matching TRBD1. Germline V gene lookup returns CDR1 KGHSH and CDR2 LQKENI. The CDR3 consists of 17 residues. Trimming at V came to 3 bases and at J to 5 bases, leaving 10 bases not matched to a gene. For the CDR3, the DNA is TGTGCCAGCTCACCGCTGTCGGACAGGGGGCGAATAGATACGCAGTATTTT. Translated, it gives CASSPLSDRGRIDTQYF.

This rearrangement joins TRBV7-6 to TRBJ2-3; no clear D. The germline V gene has CDR1 SGHVS and CDR2 FNYEAQ. The ends were cut back, 2 bases at V and 10 bases at J, with 19 bases in the middle. This CDR3 comprises 15 residues. The DNA for the CDR3 is TGTGCCAGCAGCTTATTTCGGCAGGCCTCCGCCTCGCAGTATTTT. Amino acids: CASSLFRQASASQYF.

On this clone: At the DNA level, this CDR3 is encoded by other sequences in the same sample as well. J is TRBJ2-3 and V is TRBV6-1, with 9 bases identical to TRBD2. CDR1 and CDR2 (germline): MNHNS, SASEGT. The length of the CDR3 is 16 residues. Trimming took 3 bases from V and 1 from J; bases not matched to a gene: 5. For the CDR3, the DNA is TGTGCCAGCAGTGACGTGGGACTAGCCGGCACAGATACGCAGTATTTT. Its translation is CASSDVGLAGTDTQYF.

With regard to this clone: At one end the junction does not follow the germline gene, possibly because of a read error. The gene calls are TRBV4-1 and TRBJ2-1; a possible D gene is TRBD2 (5 bases). The CDR3 sequence is 14 residues long. The V gene's germline CDR1 is MGHRA and CDR2 YSYEKL. For the CDR3, the DNA is TGCGCCAGCAGACAAGGACTGCTAGGCGATGAGCAGTTCTTC. This gives the protein CASRQGLLGDEQFF.

The J gene is TRBJ1-2, the V gene TRBV5-5; no definite D call. The germline V and J ends were trimmed by 4 bases and 13 bases, with 17 bases remaining between them. The CDR3 runs 12 residues. Germline CDR1 and CDR2: SGHKS and YYEKEE (reference sequence). The CDR3 DNA reads TGTGCCAGCAGCCTCCGAGAGTCCATTCTCACCTTC. Protein sequence: CASSLRESILTF.

In its sample, this clone was seen once. The rearrangement links TRBV11-3 to TRBJ1-1; no definite D call. The CDR3 sequence is 14 residues long. Looked up from germline, CDR1 is SGHNT and CDR2 is YENEEA. The ends were cut back, 2 bases at V and 4 bases at J, with 11 bases in the middle. CDR3 sequence reads: CASSLNPSGTEAFF. CDR3 bases: TGTGCCAGCAGCTTAAACCCATCCGGCACTGAAGCTTTCTTT.

The genes are TRBV6-5 and TRBJ1-2, with no clear D. The CDR3 loop spans 13 amino acids. Germline CDR1 and CDR2: MNHEY and SVGAGI. Trimming removed 7 bases from V and 7 bases from J, with 16 bases in between. This CDR3 is CASTLGGVGGYTF. CDR3 DNA sequence: TGTGCCAGCACCCTCGGCGGGGTCGGTGGCTACACCTTC.